This T cell receptor (beta chain) emerged from a study of cytomegalovirus exposure and HLA in healthy donors. The study's findings and limits: Cytomegalovirus-associated TCR beta chains were listed, numbering 150 to 200.

V lost 3 bases and J lost 1, with 11 bases in between. CDR3 length: 15 amino acids. CDR1 and CDR2 from the germline V gene are SGHRS and YFSETQ. All donors participated as healthy donors of bone marrow. The PCR used 60 Vbeta and 13 Jbeta primers. Authors' analysis steps: Around 83 million unique TCR beta chains, 9 million to 11 million shared, were counted in a later analysis. Sequencing used immunoSEQ multiplex PCR; TCRdb keeps in-frame clones, though not all of them. V and J calls and clone size are copied from that table; D and trimming were computed from the DNA. The profile shows about 120,000 clones, roughly 76% of them singletons. Regarding this clone: Its antigen is unknown.

The sequencing sample was made of PBMCs. The sequence came from a man aged 25 to 40 in good health and CMV-seronegative. The chain carries TRBV5-1 and TRBJ2-1; TRBD1 might be the D (6 bases). CDR3 protein: CASSSNTGSYNEQFF. The CDR3 bases are TGCGCCAGCAGCTCCAACACAGGGTCCTACAATGAGCAGTTCTTC.